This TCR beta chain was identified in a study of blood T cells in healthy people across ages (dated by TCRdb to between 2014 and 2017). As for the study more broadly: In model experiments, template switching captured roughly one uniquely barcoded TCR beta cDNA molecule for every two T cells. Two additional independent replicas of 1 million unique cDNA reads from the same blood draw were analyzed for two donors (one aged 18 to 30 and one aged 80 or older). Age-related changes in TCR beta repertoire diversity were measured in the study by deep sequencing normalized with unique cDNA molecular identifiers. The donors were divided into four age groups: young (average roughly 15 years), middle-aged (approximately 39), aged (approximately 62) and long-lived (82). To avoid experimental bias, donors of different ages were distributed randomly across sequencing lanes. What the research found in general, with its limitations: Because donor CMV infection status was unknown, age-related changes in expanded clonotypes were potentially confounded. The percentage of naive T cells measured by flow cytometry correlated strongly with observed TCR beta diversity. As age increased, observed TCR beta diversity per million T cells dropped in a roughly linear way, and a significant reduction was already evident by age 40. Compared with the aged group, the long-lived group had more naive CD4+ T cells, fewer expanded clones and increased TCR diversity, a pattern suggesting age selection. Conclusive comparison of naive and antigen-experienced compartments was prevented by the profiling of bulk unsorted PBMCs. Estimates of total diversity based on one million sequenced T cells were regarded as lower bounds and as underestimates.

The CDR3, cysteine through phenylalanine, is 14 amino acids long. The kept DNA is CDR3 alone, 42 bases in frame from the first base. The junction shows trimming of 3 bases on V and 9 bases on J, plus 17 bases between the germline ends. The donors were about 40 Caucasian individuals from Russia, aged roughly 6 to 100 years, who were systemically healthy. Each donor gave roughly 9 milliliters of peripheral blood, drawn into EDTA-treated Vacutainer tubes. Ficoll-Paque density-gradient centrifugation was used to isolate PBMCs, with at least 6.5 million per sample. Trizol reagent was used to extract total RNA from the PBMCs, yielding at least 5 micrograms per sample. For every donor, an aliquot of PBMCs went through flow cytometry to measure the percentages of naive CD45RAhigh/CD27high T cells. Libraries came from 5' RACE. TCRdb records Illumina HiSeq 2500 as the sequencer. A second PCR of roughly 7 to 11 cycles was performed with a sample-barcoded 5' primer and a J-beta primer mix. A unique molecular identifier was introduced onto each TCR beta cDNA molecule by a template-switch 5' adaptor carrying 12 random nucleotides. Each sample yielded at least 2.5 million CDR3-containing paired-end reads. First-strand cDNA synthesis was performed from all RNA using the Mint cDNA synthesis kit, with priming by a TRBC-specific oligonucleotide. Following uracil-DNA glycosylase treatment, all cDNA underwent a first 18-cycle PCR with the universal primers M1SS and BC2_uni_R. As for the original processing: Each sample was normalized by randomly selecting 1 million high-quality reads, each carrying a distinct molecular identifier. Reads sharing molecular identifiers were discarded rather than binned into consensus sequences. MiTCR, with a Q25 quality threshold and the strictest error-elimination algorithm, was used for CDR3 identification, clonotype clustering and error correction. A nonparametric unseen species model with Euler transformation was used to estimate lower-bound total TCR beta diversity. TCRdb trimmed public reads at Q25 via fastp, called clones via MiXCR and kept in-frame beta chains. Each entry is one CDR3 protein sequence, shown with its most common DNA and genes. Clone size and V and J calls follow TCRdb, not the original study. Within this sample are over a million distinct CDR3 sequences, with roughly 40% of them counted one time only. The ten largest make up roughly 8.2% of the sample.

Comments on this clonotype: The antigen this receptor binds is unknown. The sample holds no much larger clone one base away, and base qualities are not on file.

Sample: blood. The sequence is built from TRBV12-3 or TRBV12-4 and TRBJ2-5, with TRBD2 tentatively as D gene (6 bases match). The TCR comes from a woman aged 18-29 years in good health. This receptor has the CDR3 CASSFTQSGGAQYF. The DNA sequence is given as TGTGCCAGCAGTTTCACACAATCAGGAGGGGCCCAGTACTTC.